The clone carrying this T cell receptor beta chain was counted a few times. The antigen is unknown. This sample was taken from a study of T-cell memory formation after mild COVID-19. Study-wide context: The study found TCR clusters largely donor specific. Overall study findings and caveats: Pre-infection memory harbored some responding clones, suggesting cross-reactive memory joined. Largely, contracting CD4+ clones fell within CM and EM, and contracting CD8+ clones within EMRA. Clones contracting across day 15 to 85 had a balanced CD4/CD8 profile; later expanding clones leaned CD4+.

The CDR3 consists of 12 residues. Trimming left V 5 bases short and J 0 bases short, with 2 bases between. Germline CDR1 reads SGHRS; CDR2 reads YFSETQ. TCRdb re-called the 5' RACE reads through MiXCR, storing one row per CDR3 protein. The data contain roughly 450,000 distinct CDR3 sequences, 15% to 20% of them seen just once; the ten biggest clones take up roughly 12%. The sequence came from an adult woman who had mild COVID-19 (a few samples of this study predate the infection). Cell type and time point are not known. The chain is built from TRBV5-1 and TRBJ1-4; D unresolved. Sequencing used PBMCs or a T cell subset sorted from them (not recorded which). The CDR3 sequence is CASRATNEKLFF. The CDR3 coding sequence is TGCGCCAGCAGGGCAACTAATGAAAAACTGTTTTTT. Supplemented by reference TRBV5-1 and TRBJ1-4, the full variable domain reads KAGVTQTPRYLIKTRGQQVTLSCSPISGHRSVSWYQQTPGQGLQFLFEYFSETQRNKGNFPGRFSGRQFSNSRSEMNVSTLELGDSALYLCASRATNEKLFFGSGTQLSVL.